The present T cell receptor (beta chain) was sequenced within a study of control samples from healthy donors and cancer patients (dated by TCRdb to 2019 to 2021). Of note for this clone: Its antigen remains undetermined. Base-call qualities are not available, and no considerably larger clone is one nucleotide away.

The library was produced with the immunoSEQ multiplex PCR assay. TCRdb's version of the immuneACCESS table is confined to in-frame rearrangements and falls short of the full clone set. An unresolved V gene accounts for under half of the shortfall where checked; the remainder is of unknown origin. Present in this sample are some 74,000 clones, approximately 83% of which were seen just once. The ten largest account for 15% to 18% of the sample. V lost 6 bases and J lost 6 bases, and the count of bases not matched to a germline gene is 5. The germline V gene encodes CDR1 SGHTA and CDR2 FQGNSA. Reading from cysteine to phenylalanine, the CDR3 counts 13 amino acids. This entry keeps only the CDR3 DNA: 39 bases, framed from base 1.

Sequencing was performed on blood. This chain is built from TRBV7-2 and TRBJ2-7; 10 junctional bases match TRBD2. This receptor was obtained from a man aged 60 to 75 in good health. CDR3 region: CASSLGLASEQYF. The DNA sequence reads TGTGCCAGCAGTTTGGGACTAGCGTCCGAGCAGTACTTC.